The 10 T cell receptor beta chains presented below share a single source sample, sequenced in a study of shared clonotypes between healthy human individuals. The table came from immunoSEQ multiplex PCR; TCRdb's copy has only in-frame clones and leaves some out. The table records around 2,000,000 clones, roughly 94% of them present only once. The sample consisted of naive CD4+ T cells sorted from blood. The subset denotes: CD45RA+ positively selected. The receptor source for this set is a man aged 18 to 29 in good health.

The chain links TRBV29-1 to TRBJ2-3; the match to TRBD1 covers 9 bases. V lost 3 bases, J lost 1 base, and 8 bases stayed unmatched. Germline lookup yields CDR1 SQVTM and CDR2 ANQGSEA. The CDR3 has 16 amino acids. CDR3 amino acids: CSVDPTGGRGTDTQYF. The CDR3 DNA follows: TGCAGCGTTGACCCAACAGGGGGCAGGGGCACAGATACGCAGTATTTT.

V gene TRBV2 combines with J gene TRBJ1-5; no firm D call. Germline CDR1 reads SNHLY; CDR2 reads FYNNEI. Trimming cost V 4 bases and J 5 bases, with 9 bases left between them. This CDR3 is 13 amino acids long. CDR3 coding DNA: TGTGCCAGCAGTGGCCCACTCGATCAGCCCCAGCATTTT. Amino acid sequence: CASSGPLDQPQHF.

This clone occurred once. The chain combines TRBV27 with TRBJ2-1; possible D gene TRBD1, 6 bases. CDR3 length equals 14 residues. Trimming removed 6 bases from V and 10 bases from J, with 19 bases in between. From germline, CDR1 is MNHEY and CDR2 SMNVEV (reference sequence). CDR3 region: CASSRTAPWREQFF. As DNA, the CDR3 is TGTGCCAGCAGCCGGACAGCCCCTTGGAGAGAGCAGTTCTTC.

The chain carries TRBV7-8 and TRBJ2-5; 11 nucleotides line up with TRBD1. The V segment lost 4 bases and the J segment 7 bases; nucleotides outside the gene matches: 8. Germline V CDR1 and CDR2: SGHVS, FQNEAQ. CDR3 size: 15 residues. The CDR3 loop is CASSWTGGGLGTQYF. CDR3 bases: TGTGCCAGCAGCTGGACAGGGGGCGGTTTGGGGACCCAGTACTTC.

In this sample, this clone turned up a few times. The V call is TRBV5-5, the J call TRBJ1-1; maybe TRBD1 (6 bases). The CDR3 runs 13 residues. Per the germline V gene, CDR1 is SGHKS and CDR2 is YYEKEE (reference sequence). V gave up 4 bases and J gave up 1 base, with 8 bases separating them. The CDR3 protein is CASSTGRNTEAFF. CDR3 in DNA: TGTGCCAGCAGCACAGGGAGGAACACTGAAGCTTTCTTT.

Turning to this clone: Given the absence of the conserved phenylalanine or tryptophan at the CDR3 end, a read error is likely. The chain joins TRBV28 to TRBJ2-7; perhaps TRBD2 as D (5 bases). CDR3 length: 12 residues. The V and J ends lost 5 bases and 4 bases respectively, with 9 bases between them. Germline V lookup: CDR1 MDHEN, CDR2 SYDVKM. The CDR3 nucleotides are TGTGCCAGCAGTAGGCGAGGGTACGAGCAGTACCTC. Its protein is CASSRRGYEQYL.

This rearrangement joins TRBV28 to TRBJ2-7, with 10 positions matching TRBD1. Germline CDR1 reads MDHEN; CDR2 reads SYDVKM. The CDR3 has 16 amino acids. The J segment lost 6 bases and the V segment lost 3 bases, leaving 11 bases of the junction unmatched. The CDR3 region is CASSLAEGQGLGEQYF. The CDR3 region has the DNA TGTGCCAGCAGTTTGGCGGAGGGACAGGGGTTGGGCGAGCAGTACTTC. The full variable domain, its missing parts supplied by reference TRBV28 and TRBJ2-7, is DVKVTQSSRYLVKRTGEKVFLECVQDMDHENMFWYRQDPGLGLRLIYFSYDVKMKEKGDIPEGYSVSREKKERFSLILESASTNQTSMYLCASSLAEGQGLGEQYFGPGTRLTVT.

On this clone itself: This CDR3 is also generated by other DNA sequences in the sample. J is TRBJ2-7 and V is TRBV20-1, with D perhaps being TRBD1 or TRBD2 (6 bases each). V was clipped by 3 bases and J by 7 bases, with 10 bases between them. Per germline, CDR1 DFQATT and CDR2 SNEGSKA (reference sequence). The CDR3 runs to 11 residues. Written as DNA, the CDR3 is TGCAGTGCTAGCACAGGGAGGGAGCAGTACTTC. This encodes CSASTGREQYF.

V usage is TRBV7-2 and J usage is TRBJ1-6; perhaps TRBD1 as D (5 bases). The V gene's germline CDR1 is SGHTA and CDR2 FQGNSA. V was clipped by 5 bases and J by 9 bases, with 17 bases between them. This CDR3 region has 15 residues. The CDR3 loop is CASSPRSGVGSPLHF. In DNA, the CDR3 is TGTGCCAGCAGCCCTAGGTCGGGGGTTGGTTCACCCCTCCACTTT.

The genes are TRBV29-1 and TRBJ2-2; no reliable D call. The CDR3 spans 14 residues. CDR1 and CDR2 (germline): SQVTM, ANQGSEA. The V gene lost 6 bases and the J gene lost 0 bases, with 11 bases spanning the gap. CDR3 DNA sequence: TGCAGCGTCGCCCTAGATTCGAACACCGGGGAGCTGTTTTTT. This encodes CSVALDSNTGELFF.